This T cell receptor beta chain was observed in a study of T cell responses to AZD1222 COVID-19 vaccine. The overall study: The study pooled second doses at about 4 or about 12 weeks. Study results and caveats: Along spike, vaccine-associated CD4 TCRs were found throughout, with dominance at 160-218 and 743-854. A mostly white British donor set with more females was recruited, and clonal diversity was possibly underestimated.

Assay: immunoSEQ multiplex PCR; the TCRdb copy retains only in-frame clones and omits some. Of some 150,000 clones in the sample, around 90% are singletons; the top ten hold 1.5% to 2%. Germline-derived CDR1 and CDR2 are PRHDT and FYEKMQ (reference sequence). CDR3 size: 16 residues. Worth noting for this clone: Its target is unknown. At one of its ends the junction is not consistent with the germline gene, which may arise from a read error.

The V and J genes are TRBV13 and TRBJ2-3, with 9 bases matching TRBD2. The sequence derives from an adult in good health. Specimen: peripheral blood, collected on day 0 of AZD1222 vaccination. CDR3 in DNA: TGTGCCAGCAGCCTAGGTGTAGCGGGGGTTGCAGATACGCAGTATTTT. As protein: CASSLGVAGVADTQYF. The variable domain in full, completed from reference TRBV13 and TRBJ2-3, reads AAGVIQSPRHLIKEKRETATLKCYPIPRHDTVYWYQQGPGQDPQFLISFYEKMQSDKGSIPDRFSAQQFSDYHSELNMSSLELGDSALYFCASSLGVAGVADTQYFGPGTRLTVL.